This T cell receptor beta chain comes out of a study of beta chain features in type 1 diabetes. Isolated RNA was reverse transcribed in full, so expressed TCRB transcripts were sequenced. Some clones are missing from TCRdb's copy, which holds only in-frame ones; the method was immunoSEQ multiplex PCR. The sample holds more than 200,000 clones; around 16% are singletons and the top ten take about 0.08%. The CDR3 extends over 13 amino acids. Germline CDR1 reads SNHLY; CDR2 reads FYNNEI. V was pared by 3 bases and J by 5 bases, with 7 bases between. Findings and limits, study-wide: Researchers report that Type 1 diabetes patients had moderately but significantly shorter TCRB CDR3s across all four CD4+ subsets.

There are a few counts of this clone. The antigen is undetermined. This TCR came from a man aged 25-40 years with type 1 diabetes. This chain uses TRBV2 with TRBJ2-2; D ambiguous. Specimen: naive CD4+ T cells from blood. The CDR3 DNA is TGTGCCAGCAGTGATAAGCTGACCGGGGAGCTGTTTTTT. Encoded protein: CASSDKLTGELFF.